This T cell receptor (beta chain) emerged from a study of blood T cell repertoires in COVID-19. The trim removed 2 bases at V and 7 bases at J, leaving 5 bases unmatched. CDR1 and CDR2 from the germline V gene are SGHTA and FQGNSA. The CDR3 is 16 amino acids. Some clones are missing from TCRdb's copy, which holds only in-frame ones; the method was immunoSEQ multiplex PCR. This table holds more than 250,000 clones, about nine tenths found once. Cohort 3 donors counted as recovered after two negative PCRs, clearance, or resolved symptoms. The clonotype comes from a woman aged 18-35 years who had recovered from COVID-19. The rearrangement links TRBV7-2 to TRBJ2-1; TRBD2 matches at 13 bases. The source material was PBMCs or T cells enriched from blood (not recorded which). CDR3 loop: CASSLMGLAGRNEQFF. The CDR3 DNA follows: TGTGCCAGCAGCTTAATGGGACTAGCGGGGCGGAATGAGCAGTTCTTC.